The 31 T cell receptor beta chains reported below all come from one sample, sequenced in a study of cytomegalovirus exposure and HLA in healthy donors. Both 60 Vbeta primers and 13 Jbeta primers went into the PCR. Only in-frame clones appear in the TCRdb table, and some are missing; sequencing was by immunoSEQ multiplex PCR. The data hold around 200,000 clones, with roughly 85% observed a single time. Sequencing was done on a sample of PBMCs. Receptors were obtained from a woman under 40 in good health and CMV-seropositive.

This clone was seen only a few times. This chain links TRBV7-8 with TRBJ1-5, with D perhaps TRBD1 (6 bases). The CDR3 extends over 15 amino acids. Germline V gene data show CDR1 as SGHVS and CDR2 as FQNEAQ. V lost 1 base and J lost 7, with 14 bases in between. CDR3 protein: CASSLVYAGEQPQHF. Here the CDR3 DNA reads TGTGCCAGCAGCTTAGTATACGCAGGGGAACAGCCCCAGCATTTT.

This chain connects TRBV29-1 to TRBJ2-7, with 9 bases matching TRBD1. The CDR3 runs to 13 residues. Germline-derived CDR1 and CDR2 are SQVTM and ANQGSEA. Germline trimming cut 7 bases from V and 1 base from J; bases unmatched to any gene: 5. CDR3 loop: CSARTGDSYEQYF. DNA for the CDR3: TGCAGCGCGAGGACAGGGGATTCCTACGAGCAGTACTTC.

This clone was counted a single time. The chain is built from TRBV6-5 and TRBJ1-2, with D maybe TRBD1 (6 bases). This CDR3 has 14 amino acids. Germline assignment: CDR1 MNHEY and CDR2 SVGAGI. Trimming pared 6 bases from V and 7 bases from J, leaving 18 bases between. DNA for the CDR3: TGTGCCAGCAGCGGGACACCTAGCTTGATTGGCTACACCTTC. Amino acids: CASSGTPSLIGYTF.

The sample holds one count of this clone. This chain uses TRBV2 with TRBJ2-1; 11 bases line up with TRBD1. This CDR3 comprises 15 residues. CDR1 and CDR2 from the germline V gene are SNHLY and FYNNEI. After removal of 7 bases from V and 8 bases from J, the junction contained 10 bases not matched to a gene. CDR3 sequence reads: CASMYPGQGVDEQFF. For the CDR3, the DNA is TGTGCCAGCATGTACCCGGGACAGGGGGTTGATGAGCAGTTCTTC.

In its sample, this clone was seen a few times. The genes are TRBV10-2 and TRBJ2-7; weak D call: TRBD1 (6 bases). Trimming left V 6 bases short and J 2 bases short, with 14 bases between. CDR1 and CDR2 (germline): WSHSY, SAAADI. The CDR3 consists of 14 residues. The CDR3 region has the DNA TGCGCCAGCAGACAGGGAATCCTGACCTACGAGCAGTACTTC. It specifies CASRQGILTYEQYF.

CDR3 sequence reads: CASSKDRDSGYEQYF. The CDR3 coding sequence is TGTGCCAGCAGCAAAGACCGAGATAGCGGCTACGAGCAGTACTTC. V and J are TRBV21-1 and TRBJ2-7; the table calls TRBD2, which could not be checked here. TRBV21-1 has pseudogene status. The CDR3 sequence is 15 residues long.

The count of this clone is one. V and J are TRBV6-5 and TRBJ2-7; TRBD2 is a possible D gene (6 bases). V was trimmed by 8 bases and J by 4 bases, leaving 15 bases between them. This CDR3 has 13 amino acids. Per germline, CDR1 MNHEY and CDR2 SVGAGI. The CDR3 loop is CASRPRLVYEQYF. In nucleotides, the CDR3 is TGTGCCAGCCGCCCCCGACTAGTTTACGAGCAGTACTTC.

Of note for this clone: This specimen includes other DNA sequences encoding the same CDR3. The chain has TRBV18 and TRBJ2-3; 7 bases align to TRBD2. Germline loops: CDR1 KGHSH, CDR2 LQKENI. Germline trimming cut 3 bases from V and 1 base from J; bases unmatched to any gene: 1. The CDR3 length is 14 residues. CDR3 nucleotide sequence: TGTGCCAGCTCACCGGGGAGGGGCACAGATACGCAGTATTTT. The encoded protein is CASSPGRGTDTQYF.

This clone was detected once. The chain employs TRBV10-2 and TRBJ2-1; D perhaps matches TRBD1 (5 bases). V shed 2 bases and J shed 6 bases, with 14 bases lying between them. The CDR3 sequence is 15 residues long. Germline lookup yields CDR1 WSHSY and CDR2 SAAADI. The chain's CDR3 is CASSEIRTPLNEQFF. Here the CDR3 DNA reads TGCGCCAGCAGTGAGATTCGGACACCTCTCAATGAGCAGTTCTTC.

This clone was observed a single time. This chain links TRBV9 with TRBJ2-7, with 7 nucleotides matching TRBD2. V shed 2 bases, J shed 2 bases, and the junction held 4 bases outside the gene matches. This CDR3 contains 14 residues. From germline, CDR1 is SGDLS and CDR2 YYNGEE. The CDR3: CASSVRGETYEQYF. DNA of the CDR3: TGTGCCAGCAGCGTCCGGGGGGAGACCTACGAGCAGTACTTC.

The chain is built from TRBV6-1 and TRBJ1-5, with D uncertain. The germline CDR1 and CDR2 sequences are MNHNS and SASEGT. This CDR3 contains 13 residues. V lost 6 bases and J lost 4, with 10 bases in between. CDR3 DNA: TGTGCCAGCAGGCGGACGGGGAATCAGCCCCAGCATTTT. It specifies CASRRTGNQPQHF.

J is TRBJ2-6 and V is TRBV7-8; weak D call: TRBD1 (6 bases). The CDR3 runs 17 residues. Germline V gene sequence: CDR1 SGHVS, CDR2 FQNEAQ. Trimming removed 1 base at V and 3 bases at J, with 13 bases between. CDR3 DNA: TGTGCCAGCAGCTTAGGTTTCCAGGGGCTTGGGGCCAACGTCCTGACTTTC. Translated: CASSLGFQGLGANVLTF.

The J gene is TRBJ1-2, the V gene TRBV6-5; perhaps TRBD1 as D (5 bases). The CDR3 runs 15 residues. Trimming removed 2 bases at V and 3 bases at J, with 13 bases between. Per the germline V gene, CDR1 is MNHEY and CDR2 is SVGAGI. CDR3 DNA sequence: TGTGCCAGCAGTTACCTTGGCAGGGCCCACTATGGCTACACCTTC. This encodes CASSYLGRAHYGYTF.

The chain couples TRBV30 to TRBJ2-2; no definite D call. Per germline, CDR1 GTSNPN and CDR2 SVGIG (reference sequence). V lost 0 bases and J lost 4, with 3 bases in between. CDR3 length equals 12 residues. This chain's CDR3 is CAWSVSTGELFF. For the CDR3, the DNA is TGTGCCTGGAGTGTTAGCACCGGGGAGCTGTTTTTT.

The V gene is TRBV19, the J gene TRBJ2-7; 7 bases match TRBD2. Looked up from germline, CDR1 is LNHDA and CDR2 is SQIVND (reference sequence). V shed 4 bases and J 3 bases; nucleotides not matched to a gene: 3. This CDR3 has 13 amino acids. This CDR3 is CASSTAGSYEQYF. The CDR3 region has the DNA TGTGCCAGTAGTACAGCGGGGAGCTACGAGCAGTACTTC.

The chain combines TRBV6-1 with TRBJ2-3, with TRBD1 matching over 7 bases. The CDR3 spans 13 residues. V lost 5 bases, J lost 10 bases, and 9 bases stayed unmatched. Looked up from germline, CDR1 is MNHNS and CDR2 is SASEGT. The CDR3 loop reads CASSPQEGAPQYF. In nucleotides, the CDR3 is TGTGCCAGCAGTCCCCAAGAGGGGGCTCCGCAGTATTTT.

The CDR3 bases are TGTGCCAGCAGTTTATGGGAGGGGGACTATGGCTACACCTTC. Protein sequence: CASSLWEGDYGYTF. V is TRBV27 and J is TRBJ1-2; a possible D gene is TRBD1 (6 bases). The V and J ends lost 1 base and 3 bases respectively, with 9 bases between them. Looked up from germline, CDR1 is MNHEY and CDR2 is SMNVEV (reference sequence). This CDR3 is 14 amino acids long.

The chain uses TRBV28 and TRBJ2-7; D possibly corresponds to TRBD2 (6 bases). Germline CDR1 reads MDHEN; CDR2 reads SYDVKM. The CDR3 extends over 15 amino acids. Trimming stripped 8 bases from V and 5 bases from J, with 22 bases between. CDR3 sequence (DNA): TGTGCCAGCTCAGACCGGGGACTCCTCCTGGACGAGCAGTACTTC. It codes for CASSDRGLLLDEQYF.

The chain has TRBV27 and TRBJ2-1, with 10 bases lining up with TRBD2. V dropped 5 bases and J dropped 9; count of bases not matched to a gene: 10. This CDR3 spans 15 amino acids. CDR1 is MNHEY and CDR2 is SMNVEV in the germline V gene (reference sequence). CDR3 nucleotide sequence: TGTGCCAGCAGTGCCGGTCTAGCGGGGGCGAGTGAGCAGTTCTTC. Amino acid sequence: CASSAGLAGASEQFF.

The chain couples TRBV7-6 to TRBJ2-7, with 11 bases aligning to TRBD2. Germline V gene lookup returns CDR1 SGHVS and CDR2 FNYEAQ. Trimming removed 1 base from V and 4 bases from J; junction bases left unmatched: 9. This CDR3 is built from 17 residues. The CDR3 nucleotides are TGTGCCAGCAGCTTAGAGGGGGGACTAGCGGAGGTTTACGAGCAGTACTTC. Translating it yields CASSLEGGLAEVYEQYF.

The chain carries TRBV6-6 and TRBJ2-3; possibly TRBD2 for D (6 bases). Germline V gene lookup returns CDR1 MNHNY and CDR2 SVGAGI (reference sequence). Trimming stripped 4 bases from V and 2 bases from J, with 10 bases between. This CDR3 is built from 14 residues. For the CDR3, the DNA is TGTGCCAGCAGTTCCGTAGCGGACACAGATACGCAGTATTTT. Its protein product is CASSSVADTDTQYF.

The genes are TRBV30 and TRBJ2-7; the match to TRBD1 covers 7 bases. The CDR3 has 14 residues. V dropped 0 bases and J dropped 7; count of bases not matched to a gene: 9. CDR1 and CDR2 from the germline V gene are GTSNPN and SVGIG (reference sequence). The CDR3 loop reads CAWSVGQGVVEQYF. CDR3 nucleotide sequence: TGTGCCTGGAGTGTAGGGCAGGGGGTTGTGGAGCAGTACTTC.

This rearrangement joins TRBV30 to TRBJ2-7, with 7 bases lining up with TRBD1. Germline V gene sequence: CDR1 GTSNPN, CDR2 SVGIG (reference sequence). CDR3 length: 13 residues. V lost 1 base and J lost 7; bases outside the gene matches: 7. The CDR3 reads CAWSAYRGGEQYF. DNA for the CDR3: TGTGCCTGGAGTGCCTACAGGGGCGGGGAGCAGTACTTC.

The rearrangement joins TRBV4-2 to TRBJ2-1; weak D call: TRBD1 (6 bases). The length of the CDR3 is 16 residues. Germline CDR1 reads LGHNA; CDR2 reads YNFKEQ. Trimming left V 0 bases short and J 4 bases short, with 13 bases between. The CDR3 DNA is TGTGCCAGCAGCCAAGATCGGTCAAGGGGGTACAATGAGCAGTTCTTC. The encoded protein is CASSQDRSRGYNEQFF.

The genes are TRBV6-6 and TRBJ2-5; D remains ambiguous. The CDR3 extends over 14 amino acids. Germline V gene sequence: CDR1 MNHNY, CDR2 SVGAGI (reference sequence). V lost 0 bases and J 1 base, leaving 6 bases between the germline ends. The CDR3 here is CASSYSRPQETQYF. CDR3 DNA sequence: TGTGCCAGCAGTTACTCGCGGCCCCAAGAGACCCAGTACTTC.

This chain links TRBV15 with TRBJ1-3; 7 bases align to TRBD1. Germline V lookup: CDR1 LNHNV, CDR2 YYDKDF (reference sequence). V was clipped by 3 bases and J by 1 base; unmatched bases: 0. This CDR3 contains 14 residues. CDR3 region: CATSRDRSGNTIYF. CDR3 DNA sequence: TGTGCCACCAGCAGGGACAGGTCTGGAAACACCATATATTTT.

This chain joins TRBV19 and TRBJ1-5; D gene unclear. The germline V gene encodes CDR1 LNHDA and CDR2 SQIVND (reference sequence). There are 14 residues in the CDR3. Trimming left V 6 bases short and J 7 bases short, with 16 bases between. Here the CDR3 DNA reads TGTGCCAGTAGGGACGGTGGGGAGAAACAGCCCCAGCATTTT. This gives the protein CASRDGGEKQPQHF.

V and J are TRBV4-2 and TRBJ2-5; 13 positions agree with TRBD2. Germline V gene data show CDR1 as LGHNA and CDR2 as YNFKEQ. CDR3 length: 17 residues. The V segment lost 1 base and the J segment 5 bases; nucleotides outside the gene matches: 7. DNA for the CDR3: TGTGCCAGCAGCCAAGGGACTAGCGGGGGCCCCGGGGAGACCCAGTACTTC. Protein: CASSQGTSGGPGETQYF.

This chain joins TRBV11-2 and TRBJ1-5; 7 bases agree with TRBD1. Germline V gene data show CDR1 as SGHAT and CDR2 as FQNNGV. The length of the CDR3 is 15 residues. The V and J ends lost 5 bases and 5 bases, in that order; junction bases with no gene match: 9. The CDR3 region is CASSPKTGRHQPQHF. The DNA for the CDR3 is TGTGCCAGCAGCCCGAAGACAGGGAGGCATCAGCCCCAGCATTTT. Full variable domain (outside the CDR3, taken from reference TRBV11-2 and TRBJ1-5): EAGVAQSPRYKIIEKRQSVAFWCNPISGHATLYWYQQILGQGPKLLIQFQNNGVVDDSQLPKDRFSAERLKGVDSTLKIQPAKLEDSAVYLCASSPKTGRHQPQHFGDGTRLSIL.

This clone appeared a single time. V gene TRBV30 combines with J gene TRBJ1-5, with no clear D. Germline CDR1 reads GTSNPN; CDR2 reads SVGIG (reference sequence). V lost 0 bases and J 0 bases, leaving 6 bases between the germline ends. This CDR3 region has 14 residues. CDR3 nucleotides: TGTGCCTGGAGTGTAATCGGTAGCAATCAGCCCCAGCATTTT. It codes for CAWSVIGSNQPQHF. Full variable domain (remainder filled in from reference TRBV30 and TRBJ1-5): SQTIHQWPATLVQPVGSPLSLECTVEGTSNPNLYWYRQAAGRGLQLLFYSVGIGQISSEVPQNLSASRPQDRQFILSSKKLLLSDSGFYLCAWSVIGSNQPQHFGDGTRLSIL.

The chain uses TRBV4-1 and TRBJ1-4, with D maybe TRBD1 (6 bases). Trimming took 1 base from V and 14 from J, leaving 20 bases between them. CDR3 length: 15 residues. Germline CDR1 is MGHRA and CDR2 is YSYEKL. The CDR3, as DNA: TGCGCCAGCAGCCAAGTGAAGAACAGGGCGGGGGTCCTGTTTTTT. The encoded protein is CASSQVKNRAGVLFF.